What follows are 19 T cell receptor beta chains derived from one specimen sequenced in a study of metastatic and nonmetastatic thyroid tumors. From the PCR reads, TCRdb re-called clones with MiXCR. The sample contains over 45,000 clones, around 21% of which appear only once. Thyroid surgery took place with no prior treatment in any patient. Sequencing was done on a sample of blood. These receptors were collected from a male donor with papillary thyroid cancer or a benign thyroid nodule (not recorded which). Some clones in this sample may be carry-over from other donors' samples.

This clone came up many times. The V call is TRBV27, the J call TRBJ2-7; D tentatively fits TRBD1 or TRBD2 (7 bases each). The ends were cut back, 0 bases at V and 4 bases at J, with 13 bases in the middle. The CDR3 totals 15 residues. The germline gives CDR1 MNHEY, CDR2 SMNVEV (reference sequence). Here the CDR3 reads CASSLSTGEGYEQYF. CDR3 sequence (DNA): TGTGCCAGCAGTTTATCTACAGGGGAGGGGTACGAGCAGTACTTC.

The chain employs TRBV6-1 and TRBJ1-2; D ambiguous. CDR3 size: 14 residues. The V end was cut by 0 bases, the J end by 3 bases, with 8 bases between. CDR1 and CDR2 from the germline V gene are MNHNS and SASEGT. The CDR3: CASSEAGNYYGYTF. The DNA for the CDR3 is TGTGCCAGCAGTGAAGCCGGGAATTACTATGGCTACACCTTC.

This clone was seen repeatedly, ten times or more. This chain connects TRBV15 to TRBJ1-1; D gene uncertain. The CDR3 totals 14 residues. Trimming pared 4 bases from V and 4 bases from J, leaving 13 bases between. The germline CDR1 and CDR2 sequences are LNHNV and YYDKDF (reference sequence). CDR3 sequence: CATSKAGPATEAFF. The DNA of the CDR3 is TGTGCCACCAGCAAGGCCGGGCCGGCCACTGAAGCTTTCTTT. Drawing the rest from reference TRBV15 and TRBJ1-1, the complete variable domain is DAMVIQNPRYQVTQFGKPVTLSCSQTLNHNVMYWYQQKSSQAPKLLFHYYDKDFNNEADTPDNFQSRRPNTSFCFLDIRSPGLGDTAMYLCATSKAGPATEAFFGQGTRLTVV.

This clone was recorded at least ten times. An end of the junction does not agree with germline; a read error may underlie this. Other nucleotide sequences from this sample produce the same CDR3. The rearrangement links TRBV12-5 to TRBJ2-3; D is uncertain. The germline V gene encodes CDR1 LGHNT and CDR2 FRNRAP. The CDR3 is 13 amino acids. The CDR3 here is CASLIASTDTQYF. The CDR3 DNA is TGTGCTAGTCTGATAGCAAGTACAGATACACAGTATTTT.

This clone was counted many times. This chain's CDR3 is CASSYRRLNTEAFF. The CDR3 DNA reads TGTGCCAGCAGTTACAGGAGACTGAACACTGAAGCTTTCTTT. The J gene is TRBJ1-1, the V gene TRBV2; perhaps TRBD1 as D (5 bases). Germline V CDR1 and CDR2: SNHLY, FYNNEI. V was cut by 5 bases and J by 0 bases, with 10 bases left in between. The CDR3 spans 14 residues.

The chain employs TRBV12-3 or TRBV12-4 and TRBJ2-7; D call uncertain. V was cut by 1 base and J by 3 bases, with 4 bases left in between. The CDR3 is 12 amino acids. The CDR3 is CASSLGHYEQYF. In DNA, the CDR3 is TGTGCCAGCAGTTTAGGCCACTACGAGCAGTACTTC.

This clone showed up many times. The V gene is TRBV27, the J gene TRBJ2-2; the D is unclear. Germline-derived CDR1 and CDR2 are MNHEY and SMNVEV (reference sequence). The CDR3 runs 16 residues. V lost 0 bases and J 1 base, leaving 9 bases between the germline ends. As DNA, the CDR3 is TGTGCCAGCAGTTTATCCCCCAGGTGGAACACCGGGGAGCTGTTTTTT. Translated: CASSLSPRWNTGELFF.

This clone was detected many times. CDR3 in DNA: TGTGCCAGCAACAGCCTCGGGACAGGGGTCCGTGGCTACACCTTC. As protein: CASNSLGTGVRGYTF. The rearrangement links TRBV5-4 to TRBJ1-2; TRBD1 matches 10 bases. The germline CDR1 and CDR2 sequences are SGHNT and YYREEE (reference sequence). Trimming at V came to 6 bases and at J to 7 bases, leaving 12 bases not matched to a gene. This CDR3 has 15 amino acids.

CDR3 DNA sequence: TGTGCCAGCAGCTTAGGAAACCTACTATACGAGCAGTACTTC. This sequence encodes CASSLGNLLYEQYF. V and J are TRBV7-2 and TRBJ2-7; D unresolved. Trimming cost V 1 base and J 4 bases, with 11 bases left between them. Per the germline V gene, CDR1 is SGHTA and CDR2 is FQGNSA. CDR3 length equals 14 residues.

This clone was observed at least ten times. The chain is built from TRBV11-2 and TRBJ2-7; the D is unclear. V lost 3 bases, J lost 2 bases, and 14 bases lay in between. From germline, CDR1 is SGHAT and CDR2 FQNNGV. The CDR3 runs to 15 residues. The CDR3 loop reads CASSFSDGPAYEQYF. The CDR3 coding sequence is TGTGCCAGCAGCTTTTCGGACGGTCCAGCCTACGAGCAGTACTTC.

This clone showed up many times. This sequence joins TRBV6-1 and TRBJ2-1; 9 nucleotides agree with TRBD2. CDR1 is MNHNS, CDR2 SASEGT, per germline. The V segment lost 6 bases and the J segment 6 bases; nucleotides outside the gene matches: 6. The CDR3 consists of 14 residues. CDR3 in DNA: TGTGCCAGCAGGGCAAAGACTAGCGGCAATGAGCAGTTCTTC. This encodes CASRAKTSGNEQFF.

This clone occurred many times. The chain recombines TRBV5-5 with TRBJ2-5; no clear D. V lost 3 bases and J lost 2, with 8 bases in between. The CDR3 runs 13 residues. Germline-derived CDR1 and CDR2 are SGHKS and YYEKEE (reference sequence). The CDR3 region is CASSSEFQETQYF. CDR3 sequence (DNA): TGTGCCAGCAGCTCGGAGTTTCAAGAGACCCAGTACTTC. Looking up the rest from reference TRBV5-5 and TRBJ2-5 gives the full variable domain: DAGVTQSPTHLIKTRGQQVTLRCSPISGHKSVSWYQQVLGQGPQFIFQYYEKEERGRGNFPDRFSARQFPNYSSELNVNALLLGDSALYLCASSSEFQETQYFGPGTRLLVL.

The genes are TRBV6-4 and TRBJ1-6; weak D call: TRBD1 (6 bases). The germline V gene encodes CDR1 MRHNA and CDR2 SNTAGT. The V gene lost 2 bases and the J gene lost 10 bases, with 15 bases spanning the gap. The CDR3 extends over 15 amino acids. The CDR3 DNA follows: TGTGCCAGCAGTGACGATGCAGGGGAAGGATCACCCCTCCACTTT. Translating gives CASSDDAGEGSPLHF.

The chain couples TRBV11-3 to TRBJ1-1; a possible D gene is TRBD1 (6 bases). The germline V gene has CDR1 SGHNT and CDR2 YENEEA. Trimming removed 1 base at V and 7 bases at J, with 7 bases between. The CDR3 sequence is 12 residues long. The DNA for the CDR3 is TGTGCCAGCAGCTTAGGGGGGCTTGAAGCTTTCTTT. Residues: CASSLGGLEAFF.

This clone occurred a few times. The chain links TRBV6-1 to TRBJ1-6; tentatively, D is TRBD1 (5 bases). The CDR3 consists of 17 residues. Per germline, CDR1 MNHNS and CDR2 SASEGT. Trimming pared 5 bases from V and 11 bases from J, leaving 25 bases between. The CDR3 sequence: CASSQIGSGFGGTPLHF. Here the CDR3 DNA reads TGTGCCAGCAGTCAAATCGGGTCGGGGTTTGGGGGGACACCCCTCCACTTT.

The rearrangement joins TRBV4-1 to TRBJ2-1; TRBD2 is a possible D gene (5 bases). V lost 4 bases, J lost 8 bases, and 18 bases lay in between. Germline CDR1 is MGHRA and CDR2 is YSYEKL. The CDR3 consists of 15 residues. As DNA, the CDR3 is TGCGCCAGCAGCCTACCCGGCTCGGGGATCCATGAGCAGTTCTTC. Its protein product is CASSLPGSGIHEQFF.

The chain carries TRBV5-1 and TRBJ2-6; D may be TRBD1 or TRBD2 (6 bases each). V lost 2 bases and J lost 4, with 10 bases in between. Germline V gene data show CDR1 as SGHRS and CDR2 as YFSETQ. This CDR3 region has 15 residues. CDR3 bases: TGCGCCAGCAGCTTCGGGGGCAGAGGGGCCAACGTCCTGACTTTC. It yields the protein CASSFGGRGANVLTF.

This clone was found many times. The chain uses TRBV5-1 and TRBJ2-5; perhaps TRBD2 as D (6 bases). This CDR3 region has 16 residues. Trimming shortened V by 1 base and J by 0 bases, and 13 bases separated the two germline ends. Per the germline V gene, CDR1 is SGHRS and CDR2 is YFSETQ. The CDR3: CASSLWRDGYQETQYF. As DNA, the CDR3 is TGCGCCAGCAGCTTGTGGAGGGACGGGTACCAAGAGACCCAGTACTTC.

This clone has ten or more counts. This chain connects TRBV5-1 to TRBJ2-2, with 8 bases aligning to TRBD1. The CDR3 runs 14 residues. Germline assignment: CDR1 SGHRS and CDR2 YFSETQ. V gave up 1 base and J gave up 7 bases; unmatched junction bases: 3. CDR3 in amino acids: CASSLRQGIGELFF. DNA of the CDR3: TGCGCCAGCAGCTTGAGACAGGGGATCGGGGAGCTGTTTTTT.